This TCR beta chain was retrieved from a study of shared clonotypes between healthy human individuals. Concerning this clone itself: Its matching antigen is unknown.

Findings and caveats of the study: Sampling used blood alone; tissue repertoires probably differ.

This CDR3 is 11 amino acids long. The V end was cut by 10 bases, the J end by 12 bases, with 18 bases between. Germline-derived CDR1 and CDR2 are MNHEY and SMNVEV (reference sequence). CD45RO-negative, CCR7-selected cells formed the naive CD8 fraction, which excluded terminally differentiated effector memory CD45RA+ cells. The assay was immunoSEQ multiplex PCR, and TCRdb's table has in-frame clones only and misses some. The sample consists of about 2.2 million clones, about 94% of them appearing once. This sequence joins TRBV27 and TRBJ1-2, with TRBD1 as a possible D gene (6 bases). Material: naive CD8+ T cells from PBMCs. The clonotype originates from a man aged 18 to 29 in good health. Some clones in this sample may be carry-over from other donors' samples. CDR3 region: CATNGGAGDTF. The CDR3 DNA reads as TGTGCCACCAACGGAGGGGCAGGGGACACCTTC.